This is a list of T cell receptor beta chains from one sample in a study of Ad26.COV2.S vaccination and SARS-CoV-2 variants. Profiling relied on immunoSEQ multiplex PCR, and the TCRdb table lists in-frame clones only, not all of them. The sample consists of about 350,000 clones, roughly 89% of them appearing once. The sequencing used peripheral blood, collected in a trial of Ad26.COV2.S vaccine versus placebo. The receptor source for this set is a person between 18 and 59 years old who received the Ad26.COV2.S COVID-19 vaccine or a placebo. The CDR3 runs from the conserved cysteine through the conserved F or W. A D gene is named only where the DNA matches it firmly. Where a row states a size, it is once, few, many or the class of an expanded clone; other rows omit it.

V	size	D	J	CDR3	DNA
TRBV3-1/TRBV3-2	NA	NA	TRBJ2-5	CASSRAGGFETQYF	TGTGCCAGCAGCCGAGCAGGGGGGTTCGAGACCCAGTACTTC
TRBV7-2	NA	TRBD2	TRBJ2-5	CASSFGLAAWETQYF	TGTGCCAGCAGCTTCGGACTAGCGGCTTGGGAGACCCAGTACTTC
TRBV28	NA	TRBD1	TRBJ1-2	CASSEPGQLGYGYTF	TGTGCCAGCAGTGAACCGGGACAGCTTGGCTATGGCTACACCTTC
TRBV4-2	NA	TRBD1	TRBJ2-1	CASSQAAVTGDDEQFF	TGTGCCAGCAGCCAAGCAGCGGTGACAGGGGATGACGAGCAGTTCTTC
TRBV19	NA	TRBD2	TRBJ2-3	CASSTQMRVAGVDTQYF	TGTGCCTCTAGTACGCAAATGAGGGTAGCGGGAGTGGATACGCAGTATTTT
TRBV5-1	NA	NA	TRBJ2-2	CASTSGAPNTGELFF	TGCGCCAGCACTTCCGGGGCCCCGAACACCGGGGAGCTGTTTTTT
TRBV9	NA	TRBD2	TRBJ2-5	CASSIRAGGLQETQYF	TGTGCCAGCAGCATTCGAGCGGGGGGGCTTCAAGAGACCCAGTACTTC
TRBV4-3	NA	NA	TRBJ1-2	CASSQVLGQPGGYTF	TGCGCCAGCAGCCAAGTTTTAGGTCAGCCTGGTGGCTACACCTTC
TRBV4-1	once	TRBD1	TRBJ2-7	CASSHGQGPYYEQYF	TGCGCCAGCAGCCACGGACAGGGCCCTTACTACGAGCAGTACTTC
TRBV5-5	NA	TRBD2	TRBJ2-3	CASSPTLAGGNTDTQYF	TGTGCCAGCAGCCCTACCCTAGCGGGAGGTAACACAGATACGCAGTATTTT
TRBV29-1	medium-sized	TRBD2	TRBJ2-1	CSVGLAGGLDEQFF	TGCAGCGTTGGACTAGCGGGAGGGTTGGATGAGCAGTTCTTC
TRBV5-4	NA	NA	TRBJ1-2	CASSSSRQDPPGYTF	TGTGCCAGCAGCTCATCAAGACAGGACCCTCCGGGCTACACCTTC
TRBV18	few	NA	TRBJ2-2	CASSPIDSNTGELFF	TGTGCCAGCTCACCGATAGATTCGAACACCGGGGAGCTGTTTTTT
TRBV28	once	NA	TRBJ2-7	CASSLPGRIYEQYF	TGTGCCAGCAGTTTGCCGGGGCGAATCTACGAGCAGTACTTC
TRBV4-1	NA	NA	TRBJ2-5	CASSHEGVGETQYF	TGCGCCAGCAGCCACGAGGGGGTAGGGGAGACCCAGTACTTC
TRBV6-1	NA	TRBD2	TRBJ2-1	CASSDMMGLEAFIDEQFF	TGTGCCAGCAGTGATATGATGGGACTAGAGGCATTCATCGATGAGCAGTTCTTC
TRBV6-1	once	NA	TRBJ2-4	CASSEGPGLAKNIQYF	TGTGCCAGCAGTGAAGGTCCGGGACTAGCCAAAAACATTCAGTACTTC
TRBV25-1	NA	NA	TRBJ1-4	CASSGIEKLFF	TGTGCCAGCAGTGGAATTGAAAAACTGTTTTTT
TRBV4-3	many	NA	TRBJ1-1	CASSQELGRMNTEAFF	TGCGCCAGCAGCCAAGAACTGGGACGAATGAACACTGAAGCTTTCTTT
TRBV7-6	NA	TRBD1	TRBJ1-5	CASSPGRQGTASNQPQHF	TGTGCCAGCAGCCCTGGTCGACAGGGTACAGCTAGCAATCAGCCCCAGCATTTT
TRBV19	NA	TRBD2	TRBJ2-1	CASSTKPGLAGVRLYNEQFF	TGTGCCAGTAGTACGAAACCCGGACTAGCGGGAGTTCGTTTGTACAATGAGCAGTTCTTC
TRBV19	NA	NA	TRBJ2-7	CASSITGSSYEQYF	TGTGCCAGTAGTATAACCGGAAGCTCCTACGAGCAGTACTTC
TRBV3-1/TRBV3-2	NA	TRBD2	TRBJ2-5	CASSLYSGTVQETQYF	TGTGCCAGCAGTCTCTATAGCGGGACCGTCCAAGAGACCCAGTACTTC
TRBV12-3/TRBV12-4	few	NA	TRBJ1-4	CASRQGLDEKLFF	TGTGCCAGCAGGCAGGGTTTAGATGAAAAACTGTTTTTT
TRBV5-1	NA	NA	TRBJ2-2	CASSNGGLDTGELFF	TGCGCCAGCAGCAACGGGGGTTTGGACACCGGGGAGCTGTTTTTT
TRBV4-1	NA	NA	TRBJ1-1	CASSQERGTTEAFF	TGCGCCAGCAGCCAAGAAAGGGGCACCACTGAAGCTTTCTTT
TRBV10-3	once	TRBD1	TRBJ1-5	CAISATGTNQPQHF	TGTGCCATCAGCGCGACAGGGACGAATCAGCCCCAGCATTTT
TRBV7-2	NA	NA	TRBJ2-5	CASSLQTQNFQETQYF	TGTGCCAGCAGCTTACAAACACAGAATTTTCAAGAGACCCAGTACTTC
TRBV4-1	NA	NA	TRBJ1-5	CASSQVGNQPQHF	TGCGCCAGCAGCCAAGTAGGTAATCAGCCCCAGCATTTT
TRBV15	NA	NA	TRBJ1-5	CATSRDRGGRPQHF	TGTGCCACCAGCAGAGATCGGGGAGGGCGGCCCCAGCATTTT
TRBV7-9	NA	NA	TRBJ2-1	CASSLGGAWEQFF	TGTGCCAGCAGCTTAGGAGGGGCCTGGGAGCAGTTCTTC
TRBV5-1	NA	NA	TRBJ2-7	CASSLELAGEQYF	TGCGCCAGCAGCTTGGAGCTAGCAGGGGAGCAGTACTTC
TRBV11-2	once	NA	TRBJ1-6	CASSLGIGSVISYNSPLHF	TGTGCCAGCAGCTTAGGGATCGGGTCGGTTATCTCCTATAATTCACCCCTCCACTTT
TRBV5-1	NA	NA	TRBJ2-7	CASSLSGGLEQYF	TGCGCCAGCAGCTTGTCGGGTGGGCTCGAGCAGTACTTC
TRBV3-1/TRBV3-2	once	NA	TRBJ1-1	CASSYTNTEAFF	TGTGCCAGCAGCTACACGAACACTGAAGCTTTCTTT
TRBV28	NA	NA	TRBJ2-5	CASRSRDKETQYF	TGTGCCAGCAGAAGCCGGGACAAAGAGACCCAGTACTTC
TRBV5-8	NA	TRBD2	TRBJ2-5	CASSLGRTSGRLETQYF	TGTGCCAGCAGCTTGGGCCGGACTAGCGGGAGGTTAGAGACCCAGTACTTC
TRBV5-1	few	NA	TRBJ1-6	CASRGTVINSPLHF	TGCGCCAGCAGAGGGACGGTGATCAATTCACCCCTCCACTTT
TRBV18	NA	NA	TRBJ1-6	CASSPLGEDSPLHF	TGTGCCAGCTCACCACTAGGGGAGGATTCACCCCTCCACTTT
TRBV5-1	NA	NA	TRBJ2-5	CASSLAGGETQYF	TGCGCCAGCAGCTTGGCCGGGGGAGAGACCCAGTACTTC
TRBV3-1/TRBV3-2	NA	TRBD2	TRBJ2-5	CASSQGRLAGGGYQETQYF	TGTGCCAGCAGCCAAGGGCGGCTAGCGGGAGGGGGGTACCAAGAGACCCAGTACTTC